This T cell receptor (beta chain) was captured in a study of cytomegalovirus exposure and HLA in healthy donors. There are 17 residues in the CDR3. Trimming took 2 bases from V and 0 from J; bases not matched to a gene: 6. Germline V gene sequence: CDR1 SGHDN, CDR2 FVKESK. Produced via immunoSEQ multiplex PCR; TCRdb's table is partial and in-frame only. The top ten clones hold around 3.1% of a sample with some 260,000 clones, around 90% of them seen once. Sequenced material: PBMCs. The chain carries TRBV14 and TRBJ2-5; 10 positions match TRBD2. The sequence came from a woman aged 25 to 39 in good health and CMV-seronegative. CDR3 amino acids: CASSQLAGASNQETQYF. The CDR3, as DNA: TGTGCCAGCAGCCAACTAGCGGGAGCCTCGAACCAAGAGACCCAGTACTTC.